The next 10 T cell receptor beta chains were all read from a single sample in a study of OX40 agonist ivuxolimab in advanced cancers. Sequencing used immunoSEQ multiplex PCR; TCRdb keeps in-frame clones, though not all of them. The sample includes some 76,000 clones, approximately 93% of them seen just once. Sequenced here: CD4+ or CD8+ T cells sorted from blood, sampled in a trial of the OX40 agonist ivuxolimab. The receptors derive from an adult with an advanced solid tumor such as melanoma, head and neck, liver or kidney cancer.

This chain's CDR3 is CASATGSGGYTF. In DNA form, the CDR3 reads TGTGCCAGCGCAACCGGGAGCGGTGGCTACACCTTC. The chain is built from TRBV5-6 and TRBJ1-2, with no clear D. The V end was cut by 7 bases, the J end by 7 bases, with 14 bases between. The germline gives CDR1 SGHDT, CDR2 YYEEEE. The CDR3 is 12 amino acids.

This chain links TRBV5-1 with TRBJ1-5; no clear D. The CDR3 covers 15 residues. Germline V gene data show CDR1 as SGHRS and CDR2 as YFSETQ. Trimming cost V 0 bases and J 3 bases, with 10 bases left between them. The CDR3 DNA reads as TGCGCCAGCAGCTTGGAAGGGCGGCCCAATCAGCCCCAGCATTTT. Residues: CASSLEGRPNQPQHF.

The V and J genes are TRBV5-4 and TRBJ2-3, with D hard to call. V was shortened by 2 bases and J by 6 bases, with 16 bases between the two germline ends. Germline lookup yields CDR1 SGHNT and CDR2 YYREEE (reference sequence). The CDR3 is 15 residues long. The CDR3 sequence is CASSLLMAPTDTQYF. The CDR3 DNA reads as TGTGCCAGCAGCTTACTAATGGCTCCCACGGATACGCAGTATTTT.

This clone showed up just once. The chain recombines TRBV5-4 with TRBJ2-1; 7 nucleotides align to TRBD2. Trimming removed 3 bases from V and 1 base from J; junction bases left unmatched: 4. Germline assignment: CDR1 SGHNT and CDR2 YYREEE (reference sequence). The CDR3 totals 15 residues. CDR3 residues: CASSSSGSSYNEQFF. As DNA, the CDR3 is TGTGCCAGCAGCTCTAGCGGCAGTTCCTACAATGAGCAGTTCTTC.

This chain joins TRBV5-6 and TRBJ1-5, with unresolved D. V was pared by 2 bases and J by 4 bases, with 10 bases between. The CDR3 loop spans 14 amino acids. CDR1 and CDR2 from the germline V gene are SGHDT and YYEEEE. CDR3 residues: CASSLGTRNQPQHF. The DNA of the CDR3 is TGTGCCAGCAGCTTAGGCACGCGAAATCAGCCCCAGCATTTT.

DNA of the CDR3: TGTGCCAGCAGTGGCCTGACTAGCGTCGAGCAGTTCTTC. Its protein is CASSGLTSVEQFF. V gene TRBV6-5 combines with J gene TRBJ2-1; TRBD2 matches 8 bases. Trimming removed 5 bases from V and 10 bases from J; junction bases left unmatched: 7. Germline CDR1 MNHEY, CDR2 SVGAGI. The CDR3 runs to 13 residues.

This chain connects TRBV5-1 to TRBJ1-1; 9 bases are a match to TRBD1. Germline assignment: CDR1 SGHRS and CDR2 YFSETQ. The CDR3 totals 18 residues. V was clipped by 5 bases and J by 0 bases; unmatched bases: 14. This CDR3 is CASSRLGQGSILNTEAFF. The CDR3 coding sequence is TGCGCCAGCAGTCGCTTGGGACAGGGCTCAATTTTGAACACTGAAGCTTTCTTT.

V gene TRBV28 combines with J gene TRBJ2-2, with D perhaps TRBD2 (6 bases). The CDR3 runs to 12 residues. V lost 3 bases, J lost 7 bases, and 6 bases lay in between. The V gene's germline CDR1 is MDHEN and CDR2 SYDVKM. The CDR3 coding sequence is TGTGCCAGCAGTTTGGGGGGCGGGGAGCTGTTTTTT. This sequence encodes CASSLGGGELFF.

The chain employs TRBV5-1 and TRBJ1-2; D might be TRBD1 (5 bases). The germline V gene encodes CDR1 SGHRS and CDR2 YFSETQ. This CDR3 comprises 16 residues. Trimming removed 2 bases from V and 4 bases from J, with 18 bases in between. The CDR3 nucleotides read TGCGCCAGCAGCTTCGGGGACTTCTGGGGCCCCTATGGCTACACCTTC. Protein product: CASSFGDFWGPYGYTF.

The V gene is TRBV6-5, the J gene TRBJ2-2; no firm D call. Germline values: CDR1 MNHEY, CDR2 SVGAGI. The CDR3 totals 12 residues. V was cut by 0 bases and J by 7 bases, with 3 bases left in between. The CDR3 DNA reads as TGTGCCAGCAGTTACTCGATCGGGGAGCTGTTTTTT. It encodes CASSYSIGELFF.